This TCR beta chain was observed in a study of identical twins. Each CDR3 protein is one row after TCRdb ran MiXCR on the 5' RACE reads. The top ten hold 9% to 15% of the sample, which has 450,000 or so distinct CDR3 sequences, roughly 20% seen once. Remarks on this clonotype: Its specificity is not known.

Study-wide results and caveats: Out-of-frame beta sequences exhibited a weaker degree of excess twin sharing.

This TCR was recovered from a man over 45 in good health. Source material: naive T cells sorted from blood.

The CDR3 coding sequence is TGTGCCAGCAGCCCCGAGTATCGGACAGGGGGGAACGAGCAGTACTTC. It specifies CASSPEYRTGGNEQYF. The chain couples TRBV4-2 to TRBJ2-7; 10 bases match TRBD1. CDR3 size: 16 residues. Germline CDR1 LGHNA, CDR2 YNFKEQ. The V and J ends lost 4 bases and 5 bases, in that order; junction bases with no gene match: 11.